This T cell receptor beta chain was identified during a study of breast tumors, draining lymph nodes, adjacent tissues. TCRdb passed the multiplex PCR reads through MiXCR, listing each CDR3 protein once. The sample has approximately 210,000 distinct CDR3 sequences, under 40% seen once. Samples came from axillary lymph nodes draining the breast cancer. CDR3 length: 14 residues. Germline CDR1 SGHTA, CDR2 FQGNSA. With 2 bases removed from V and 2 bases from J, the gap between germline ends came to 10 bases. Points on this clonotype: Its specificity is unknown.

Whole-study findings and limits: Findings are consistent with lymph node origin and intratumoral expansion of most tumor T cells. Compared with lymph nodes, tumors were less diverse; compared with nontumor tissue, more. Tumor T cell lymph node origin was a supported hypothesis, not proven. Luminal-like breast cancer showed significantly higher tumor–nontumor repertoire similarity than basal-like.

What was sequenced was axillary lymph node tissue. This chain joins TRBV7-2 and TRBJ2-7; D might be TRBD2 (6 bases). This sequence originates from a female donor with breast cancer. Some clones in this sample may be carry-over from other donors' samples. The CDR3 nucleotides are TGTGCCAGCAGCTTAAGGGACTTCACCTACGAGCAGTACTTC. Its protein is CASSLRDFTYEQYF.